Sequencing of this T cell receptor beta chain was carried out in a study of blood T cell repertoires in COVID-19. About the study: T cells, B-cell-depleted T cells, or PBMCs supplied cDNA or gDNA.

Germline V gene data show CDR1 as MNHEY and CDR2 as SVGAGI. The CDR3 totals 13 residues. Trimming pared 4 bases from V and 2 bases from J, leaving 8 bases between. In the original workflow: Amplification of reference gene primers provided the estimated nucleated cell counts. Method: immunoSEQ multiplex PCR; TCRdb's copy keeps in-frame clones and lacks some. The DNA gave D and trimming, while V, J and clone size come from that table. The sample consists of 200,000 to 300,000 clones, 80% to 90% of them appearing once. This rearrangement joins TRBV6-5 to TRBJ1-1; D is perhaps TRBD1 (6 bases). The receptor comes from a man younger than 45 with active or convalescent COVID-19. Sequencing used peripheral blood. CDR3: CASSWTDNTEAFF. The CDR3 DNA follows: TGTGCCAGCAGTTGGACAGACAACACTGAAGCTTTCTTT.